This is a list of T cell receptor beta chains from one sample in a study of T cell responses to AZD1222 COVID-19 vaccine. Assay: immunoSEQ multiplex PCR; the TCRdb copy retains only in-frame clones and omits some. The table shows some 150,000 clones, with more than 70% occurring only once. Sample: peripheral blood, taken 28 days after the second AZD1222 dose. Receptors originate from an adult who received the AZD1222 COVID-19 vaccine. Both conserved end residues are part of each CDR3. The D gene is left open where the match is weak. Where a row states a size, it is once, few, many or the class of an expanded clone; other rows omit it.

J gene: TRBJ2-7
CDR3 length: 18
D gene: TRBD2
clone size: once
V gene: TRBV2
CDR3 DNA: TGTGCCAGCAGTGGTGGGGGACTAGCGGCCCCCGGATCCTACGAGCAGTACTTC
CDR3 protein: CASSGGGLAAPGSYEQYF

J gene: TRBJ2-7
CDR3 length: 15
D gene: TRBD2
clone size: few
V gene: TRBV28
CDR3 DNA: TGTGCCAGCAGACGGGGCTCTAGCGGGAGGAACGAGCAGTACTTC
CDR3 protein: CASRRGSSGRNEQYF

J gene: TRBJ2-5
CDR3 length: 15
D gene: .
clone size: .
V gene: TRBV7-2
CDR3 DNA: TGTGCCAGCAGCTTCCTCCAGGGGAGCGGAGAGACCCAGTACTTC
CDR3 protein: CASSFLQGSGETQYF

J gene: TRBJ1-5
CDR3 length: 14
D gene: .
clone size: .
V gene: TRBV6-6
CDR3 DNA: TGTGTTTCAACCCCCGACAAGTACAATCAGCCCCAGCATTTT
CDR3 protein: CVSTPDKYNQPQHF

J gene: TRBJ1-2
CDR3 length: 13
D gene: .
clone size: once
V gene: TRBV5-1
CDR3 DNA: TGCGCCAGCAGCTTCGGGGTGAGCCGCGGCTACACCTTC
CDR3 protein: CASSFGVSRGYTF

J gene: TRBJ1-4
CDR3 length: 14
D gene: .
clone size: .
V gene: TRBV9
CDR3 DNA: TGTGCCAGCAGCGCGGGACACTCCGATGAAAAACTGTTTTTT
CDR3 protein: CASSAGHSDEKLFF

J gene: TRBJ2-4
CDR3 length: 14
D gene: TRBD2
clone size: .
V gene: TRBV5-6
CDR3 DNA: TGTGCCACCTCAGGGCAAGCGGGAGGGGACATTCAGTACTTC
CDR3 protein: CATSGQAGGDIQYF

J gene: TRBJ2-5
CDR3 length: 13
D gene: .
clone size: once
V gene: TRBV5-6
CDR3 DNA: TGTGCCAGCGCTCCGACAGGGAGGGAGACCCAGTACTTC
CDR3 protein: CASAPTGRETQYF

J gene: TRBJ2-7
CDR3 length: 12
D gene: .
clone size: .
V gene: TRBV3-1/TRBV3-2
CDR3 DNA: TGTGCCAGCAGCCCCGACCCCTACGAGCAGTACTTC
CDR3 protein: CASSPDPYEQYF

J gene: TRBJ1-1
CDR3 length: 15
D gene: TRBD1
clone size: .
V gene: TRBV3-1/TRBV3-2
CDR3 DNA: TGTGCCAGCAGCCGCTCACAGGGGCTTTGGACTGAAGCTTTCTTT
CDR3 protein: CASSRSQGLWTEAFF

J gene: TRBJ1-1
CDR3 length: 14
D gene: .
clone size: once
V gene: TRBV3-1/TRBV3-2
CDR3 DNA: TGTGCCAGCAGCCAAGGGTATGGGGATACTGAAGCTTTCTTT
CDR3 protein: CASSQGYGDTEAFF

J gene: TRBJ2-2
CDR3 length: 13
D gene: .
clone size: .
V gene: TRBV19
CDR3 DNA: TGTGCCAGTAGTCTCCGGGGGACCGGGGAGCTGTTTTTT
CDR3 protein: CASSLRGTGELFF

J gene: TRBJ2-6
CDR3 length: 16
D gene: .
clone size: .
V gene: TRBV5-4
CDR3 DNA: TGTGCCAGCAGGGCAGGTGCTAACTCTGGGGCCAACGTCCTGACTTTC
CDR3 protein: CASRAGANSGANVLTF

J gene: TRBJ1-5
CDR3 length: 13
D gene: .
clone size: once
V gene: TRBV19
CDR3 DNA: TGTGCCAGTAGTATAGGGAGAAATCAGCCCCAGCATTTT
CDR3 protein: CASSIGRNQPQHF

J gene: TRBJ1-2
CDR3 length: 14
D gene: .
clone size: .
V gene: TRBV11-1
CDR3 DNA: TGTGCCAGCAGCCCCGACCTGCCGACCCATGGCTACACCTTC
CDR3 protein: CASSPDLPTHGYTF

J gene: TRBJ1-3
CDR3 length: 15
D gene: .
clone size: .
V gene: TRBV6-5
CDR3 DNA: TGTGCCAGCAGTCCCCGGTGGGGCGGTGGAAACACCATATATTTT
CDR3 protein: CASSPRWGGGNTIYF

J gene: TRBJ1-3
CDR3 length: 14
D gene: .
clone size: .
V gene: TRBV6-1
CDR3 DNA: TGTGCCAGCAGTGAATCCCACTCTGGAAACACCATATATTTT
CDR3 protein: CASSESHSGNTIYF

J gene: TRBJ1-1
CDR3 length: 11
D gene: .
clone size: .
V gene: TRBV6-6
CDR3 DNA: TGTGCCAGCCTGATCGGGACTGAAGCTTTCTTT
CDR3 protein: CASLIGTEAFF

J gene: TRBJ2-7
CDR3 length: 13
D gene: .
clone size: few
V gene: TRBV7-8
CDR3 DNA: TGTGCCAGCAGCTTAGGAGTGGGGCCCGAGCAGTACTTC
CDR3 protein: CASSLGVGPEQYF